The present entry profiles one T cell receptor beta chain with its context. The germline V gene encodes CDR1 MDHEN and CDR2 SYDVKM. The CDR3 is 17 residues long. The sample comes from a study of blood T cells in healthy people across ages. A sample-barcoded 5' primer and a J-beta primer mix were used in a second PCR of about 7 to 12 cycles. Via MiXCR, TCRdb re-called the 5' RACE reads, giving one row per CDR3 protein. The sample yields about a million distinct CDR3 sequences, 51% seen once. This TCR came from an older woman in good health. The chain is built from TRBV28 and TRBJ2-4; 10 bases are a match to TRBD2. Judging by the DNA end, TRBJ2-7 fits better; the J call may be wrong. The specimen sequenced was blood. The CDR3: CASGNVRASGSGYEQYF. The CDR3 DNA is TGTGCCAGCGGAAACGTCCGGGCTAGCGGGAGTGGTTACGAGCAGTACTTC.